This T cell receptor (beta chain) was profiled in a study of blood T cell repertoires in COVID-19. The CDR3 is 18 amino acids. CDR1 and CDR2 (germline): SGHRS, YFSETQ. V trimming: 0 bases; J trimming: 0 bases; junction bases outside the gene matches: 6. Source study methods: Estimates of nucleated cell counts were drawn from the amplification of reference gene primers. Profiled with immunoSEQ multiplex PCR; TCRdb holds only in-frame clones, not every one. From that table come the V and J calls and clone size; the DNA was used to work out D and trimming. The data hold about 170,000 clones, with around four fifths observed a single time. While infection was still active, Seattle patients were enrolled and then followed longitudinally.

The V gene is TRBV5-1, the J gene TRBJ2-2, with 9 bases fitting TRBD2. The TCR sequence derives from a woman of 80 years or more with COVID-19, enrolled during active disease. Sequencing input: peripheral blood. The CDR3 is CASSLVTSGSANTGELFF. The CDR3 DNA reads as TGCGCCAGCAGCTTGGTGACTAGCGGATCTGCGAACACCGGGGAGCTGTTTTTT.